The clone carrying this TCR beta chain showed up just a few times. No antigen is known for it. The data were taken from a study of cytotoxic CD8 clonotypes in ibrutinib-treated CLL. About the research overall: Across the patients, around 10 were relapsed/refractory, 15 treatment-naive and approximately 17 IGHV unmutated. Approximately 25 partial and 2 complete responses; at median roughly 67 months, 14 remitted, roughly 12 progressed.

Overall study results and limits: Contraction or stability on treatment characterized the public clonotypes, which were uncommon.

The CDR3 covers 15 residues. V shed 5 bases and J shed 1 base, with 12 bases lying between them. Germline loops: CDR1 MNHEY, CDR2 SVGAGI. Here immunoSEQ multiplex PCR was the method, and the copy in TCRdb shows in-frame clones only, minus some. The data show 300,000 or so clones, roughly 71% seen once. This receptor was taken from a human donor with chronic lymphocytic leukemia. Sequencing was performed on PBMCs, taken after 36 months of ibrutinib treatment. This chain joins TRBV6-5 and TRBJ1-5; D may be TRBD1 (6 bases). The CDR3, as DNA: TGTGCCAGCAGTCCGCCAGGGGCGAGCAATCAGCCCCAGCATTTT. Its protein product is CASSPPGASNQPQHF.